This T cell receptor (beta chain) was sequenced in a study of blood T cells in healthy people across ages. PBMCs were isolated at a quantity of at least 6 million per sample. The authors ran a second PCR of 7 to 11 cycles using a sample-barcoded 5' primer and a J-beta primer mix. TCRdb re-analysed the 5' RACE reads in MiXCR, keeping a single row per CDR3 protein. In the table there are approximately 780,000 distinct CDR3 sequences, about 26% of which are singletons. The germline V gene encodes CDR1 MNHNY and CDR2 SVGAGI (reference sequence). V lost 6 bases and J 4 bases, leaving 19 bases between the germline ends. The CDR3 has 16 residues. This sample also belongs to another study, concerning T cells of mothers and their children. That source reports: The entire RNA extract went into cDNA synthesis at approximately 1.6 ug per 15 ul.

This clonotype was obtained from a boy younger than 18 in good health. The chain joins TRBV6-6 to TRBJ2-4; tentatively, D is TRBD1 or TRBD2 (5 bases each). The sequenced sample was blood. The CDR3 protein is CASRPGTSLNKNIQYF. CDR3 in DNA: TGTGCCAGCAGGCCCGGGACGTCGCTAAATAAAAACATTCAGTACTTC.